The 26 T cell receptor beta chains below all came from one sample that was sequenced in a study of control samples from healthy donors and cancer patients. The protocol was immunoSEQ multiplex PCR, while the TCRdb copy is restricted to in-frame clones and leaves out a portion. The sample lists 80,000 to 100,000 clones; roughly 89% were seen once. Sequences were obtained from blood. These receptors all come from a human donor in good health. The donor label of this sample is uncertain.

The V and J genes are TRBV29-1 and TRBJ1-1; the match to TRBD1 covers 7 bases. The junction had 9 bases not matched to a gene; V was cut back by 6 bases and J by 11 bases. The CDR3 totals 11 residues. Germline loops: CDR1 SQVTM, CDR2 ANQGSEA. The CDR3, as DNA: TGCAGCGTGGATGGACAGGTTGGCGCTTTCTTT. This encodes CSVDGQVGAFF.

In DNA, the CDR3 is TGTGCCAGCAGGACCGATATGGGATATAATTCACCCCTCCACTTT. Protein sequence: CASRTDMGYNSPLHF. V and J are TRBV6-5 and TRBJ1-6; D call uncertain. This CDR3 has 15 residues. Germline V gene lookup returns CDR1 MNHEY and CDR2 SVGAGI. V was shortened by 6 bases and J by 4 bases, with 13 bases between the two germline ends.

This chain uses TRBV19 with TRBJ2-3, with D perhaps matching TRBD1 or TRBD2 (6 bases each). Per germline, CDR1 LNHDA and CDR2 SQIVND (reference sequence). This CDR3 contains 15 residues. Trimming took off 1 base at V and 1 base at J, with 9 bases between the two ends. The CDR3 DNA sequence: TGTGCCAGTAGTATAGGTGGGGGGCGCACAGATACGCAGTATTTT. The encoded protein is CASSIGGGRTDTQYF.

This chain connects TRBV24-1 to TRBJ1-5; D remains ambiguous. V lost 2 bases and J 3 bases, leaving 7 bases between the germline ends. CDR1 and CDR2 from the germline V gene are KGHDR and SFDVKD. The CDR3 covers 14 residues. CDR3 region: CATSDWRVNQPQHF. CDR3 bases: TGTGCCACCAGTGATTGGCGGGTCAATCAGCCCCAGCATTTT.

The J gene is TRBJ2-4, the V gene TRBV11-2, with 7 bases matching TRBD1. The V gene's germline CDR1 is SGHAT and CDR2 FQNNGV. The CDR3 consists of 15 residues. Trimming at V came to 5 bases and at J to 3 bases, leaving 7 bases not matched to a gene. In DNA form, the CDR3 reads TGTGCCAGCAGCCGATACAGGGGTGGCAAAAACATTCAGTACTTC. Translated, it gives CASSRYRGGKNIQYF.

This chain joins TRBV5-6 and TRBJ2-1, with TRBD1 matching over 8 bases. The CDR3 runs 13 residues. The ends lost 2 bases at V and 6 bases at J; junction bases unmatched: 1. The germline gives CDR1 SGHDT, CDR2 YYEEEE. For the CDR3, the DNA is TGTGCCAGCAGCTTAGACAGGGGCAATGAGCAGTTCTTC. Its translation is CASSLDRGNEQFF.

This chain joins TRBV18 and TRBJ2-3, with TRBD1 as a possible D gene (6 bases). Germline assignment: CDR1 KGHSH and CDR2 LQKENI. This CDR3 contains 15 residues. V was shortened by 3 bases and J by 5 bases, with 15 bases between the two germline ends. The CDR3 sequence: CASSPNQGSGDTQYF. The CDR3 DNA reads TGTGCCAGCTCACCTAATCAGGGGTCGGGAGATACGCAGTATTTT.

The chain uses TRBV14 and TRBJ1-2; D is unclear. The CDR3 is 14 residues long. Germline V lookup: CDR1 SGHDN, CDR2 FVKESK. The germline V and J ends were trimmed by 1 base and 4 bases, with 10 bases remaining between them. DNA of the CDR3: TGTGCCAGCAGCCAAGCGTCTAGAAGCTATGGCTACACCTTC. Protein product: CASSQASRSYGYTF.

The chain links TRBV19 to TRBJ1-5, with 10 bases aligning to TRBD1. Germline V gene sequence: CDR1 LNHDA, CDR2 SQIVND (reference sequence). J lost 4 bases, V lost 3 bases, and 6 bases had no gene match. This CDR3 contains 16 residues. The CDR3 loop reads CASSIWGQGSNQPQHF. The CDR3, as DNA: TGTGCCAGTAGTATCTGGGGACAGGGGTCAAATCAGCCCCAGCATTTT.

This clone was seen a single time. This chain uses TRBV19 with TRBJ1-5; D is unresolved. Per the germline V gene, CDR1 is LNHDA and CDR2 is SQIVND (reference sequence). V was shortened by 0 bases and J by 3 bases, with 0 bases between the two germline ends. This CDR3 region has 12 residues. CDR3 nucleotides: TGTGCCAGTAGTATAGACAATCAGCCCCAGCATTTT. It codes for CASSIDNQPQHF.

The chain links TRBV7-9 to TRBJ2-1, with 9 bases matching TRBD2. With 5 bases clipped from V and 2 bases from J, the junction kept 13 bases outside the gene matches. Germline V gene lookup returns CDR1 SEHNR and CDR2 FQNEAQ (reference sequence). This CDR3 is 18 amino acids long. The DNA of the CDR3 is TGTGCCAGCAGCCCAGCGGGGGGAGGGAATTCCCCCTACAATGAGCAGTTCTTC. It encodes CASSPAGGGNSPYNEQFF.

In this sample, this clone turned up once. The chain recombines TRBV6-1 with TRBJ1-5, with D possibly TRBD1 on 5 matching bases. V dropped 3 bases and J dropped 1 base, with 13 bases sitting between them. CDR1 is MNHNS, CDR2 SASEGT, per germline. The CDR3 runs to 16 residues. CDR3 in amino acids: CASSEGPGESNQPQHF. CDR3 DNA sequence: TGTGCCAGCAGTGAGGGGCCCGGGGAGAGCAATCAGCCCCAGCATTTT.

As regards this clone: Other DNA sequences from this sample encode an identical CDR3 as well. The CDR3 region has the DNA TGTGCCAGCAGCGTAGGCGGCAGGAACTATGGCTACACCTTC. The encoded protein is CASSVGGRNYGYTF. The chain links TRBV9 to TRBJ1-2; the D is unclear. The germline V and J ends were trimmed by 0 bases and 2 bases, with 8 bases remaining between them. Per germline, CDR1 SGDLS and CDR2 YYNGEE. CDR3 size: 14 residues.

The chain has TRBV30 and TRBJ1-1; D is possibly TRBD1 (5 bases). The germline V gene encodes CDR1 GTSNPN and CDR2 SVGIG (reference sequence). The CDR3 runs to 15 residues. Trimming cost V 3 bases and J 4 bases, with 18 bases left between them. The CDR3 DNA reads as TGTGCCTGGAGAGAACCGGGACGTCAGGGCACTGAAGCTTTCTTT. It yields the protein CAWREPGRQGTEAFF.

This clone was seen once. V usage is TRBV6-2 or TRBV6-3 and J usage is TRBJ2-5; the match to TRBD2 covers 16 bases. The germline V gene encodes CDR1 MNHEY and CDR2 SVGEGT. The CDR3 contains 19 residues. V lost 5 bases, J lost 1 base, and 10 bases stayed unmatched. This CDR3 is CASSQTGLAGGTSQETQYF. The CDR3 DNA reads TGTGCCAGCAGTCAAACGGGACTAGCGGGGGGGACCAGCCAAGAGACCCAGTACTTC.

This clone was seen only once. The rearrangement uses TRBV24-1 and TRBJ2-5; D tentatively fits TRBD1 or TRBD2 (5 bases each). CDR3 size: 17 residues. The V end was cut by 3 bases, the J end by 6 bases, with 22 bases between. The germline V gene encodes CDR1 KGHDR and CDR2 SFDVKD. CDR3 DNA sequence: TGTGCCACCAGTGATCGGCCGGGACCCGGGGAGAGAAAGACCCAGTACTTC. Translating gives CATSDRPGPGERKTQYF.

The V and J genes are TRBV19 and TRBJ1-5; D gene uncertain. The CDR3 sequence is 15 residues long. Germline V gene lookup returns CDR1 LNHDA and CDR2 SQIVND (reference sequence). V was cut by 1 base and J by 0 bases, with 7 bases left in between. CDR3 sequence reads: CASSIARNSNQPQHF. The CDR3 coding sequence is TGTGCCAGTAGTATAGCCAGGAATAGCAATCAGCCCCAGCATTTT.

The CDR3 here is CASKSSSGQGWPQHF. The CDR3 nucleotides are TGTGCCAGCAAAAGCTCATCAGGGCAGGGTTGGCCCCAGCATTTT. V gene TRBV27 combines with J gene TRBJ1-5; TRBD1 might be the D (5 bases). Trimming cost V 7 bases and J 9 bases, with 22 bases left between them. The length of the CDR3 is 15 residues. Germline CDR1 MNHEY, CDR2 SMNVEV (reference sequence).

The chain combines TRBV14 with TRBJ1-2, with TRBD1 identical over 8 bases. Germline assignment: CDR1 SGHDN and CDR2 FVKESK. The ends lost 1 base at V and 7 bases at J; junction bases unmatched: 8. The CDR3 sequence is 15 residues long. Written as DNA, the CDR3 is TGTGCCAGCAGCCAAGCCGGGACAGGCACAATTGGCTACACCTTC. Protein product: CASSQAGTGTIGYTF.

The CDR3 sequence: CASKNGGLGYTF. In DNA form, the CDR3 reads TGTGCCAGCAAAAACGGGGGGTTGGGCTACACCTTC. The gene calls are TRBV27 and TRBJ1-2; perhaps TRBD1 as D (5 bases). V shed 7 bases and J shed 8 bases, with 14 bases lying between them. Per the germline V gene, CDR1 is MNHEY and CDR2 is SMNVEV (reference sequence). The CDR3 loop spans 12 amino acids.

This chain uses TRBV6-2 or TRBV6-3 with TRBJ1-5; unclear D gene. CDR1 and CDR2 (germline): MNHEY, SVGEGT. This CDR3 is built from 14 residues. Trimming removed 0 bases from V and 6 bases from J, with 9 bases in between. Here the CDR3 DNA reads TGTGCCAGCAGTTACTCGTCAGATCTTCAGCCCCAGCATTTT. It codes for CASSYSSDLQPQHF.

The chain is built from TRBV15 and TRBJ2-7; the D gene is possibly TRBD2 (5 bases). Germline V gives CDR1 LNHNV, CDR2 YYDKDF (reference sequence). The CDR3 has 16 residues. Trimming pared 3 bases from V and 0 bases from J, leaving 15 bases between. The CDR3 is CATSSGIGGSSYEQYF. CDR3 sequence (DNA): TGTGCCACCAGCAGTGGGATCGGCGGGTCCTCCTACGAGCAGTACTTC.

V gene TRBV4-2 combines with J gene TRBJ2-5; D remains ambiguous. Trimming took 0 bases from V and 0 from J, leaving 14 bases between them. Germline V gene lookup returns CDR1 LGHNA and CDR2 YNFKEQ. The CDR3 length is 17 residues. The CDR3 sequence is CASSQDDGGRYQETQYF. DNA for the CDR3: TGTGCCAGCAGCCAAGATGACGGCGGAAGGTACCAAGAGACCCAGTACTTC.

This clone was found once. The chain has TRBV24-1 and TRBJ1-2; 8 bases align to TRBD1. With 4 bases clipped from V and 4 bases from J, the junction kept 4 bases outside the gene matches. This CDR3 spans 14 amino acids. Germline V gives CDR1 KGHDR, CDR2 SFDVKD. The CDR3 spells CATSESGTGYGYTF. The CDR3 DNA follows: TGTGCCACCAGTGAATCCGGGACAGGCTATGGCTACACCTTC.

The V and J genes are TRBV19 and TRBJ2-3; no clear D gene. Per the germline V gene, CDR1 is LNHDA and CDR2 is SQIVND (reference sequence). This CDR3 is built from 15 residues. V lost 5 bases and J lost 2, with 14 bases in between. CDR3 residues: CASSYRLAITDTQYF. The CDR3 coding sequence is TGTGCCAGTAGTTATCGATTGGCCATCACAGATACGCAGTATTTT.

V gene TRBV4-1 combines with J gene TRBJ2-7; 8 bases line up with TRBD2. The CDR3 runs 15 residues. The V gene's germline CDR1 is MGHRA and CDR2 YSYEKL. Trimming at V came to 1 base and at J to 0 bases, leaving 2 bases not matched to a gene. The CDR3 region is CASSQGSGVSYEQYF. CDR3 nucleotide sequence: TGCGCCAGCAGCCAAGGTAGCGGGGTCTCCTACGAGCAGTACTTC.